This TCR beta chain was captured by sequencing in a study of cytomegalovirus exposure and HLA in healthy donors. General study findings and limits: Specificity of a few CMV-associated chains for CMV antigens was verified in vitro. Over 150 TCR beta chains were listed as cytomegalovirus-associated.

Donors counted as nominally healthy when sampled, yet unrecorded immune exposures were likely. Concerning this clone: Antigen specificity is unknown.

Germline lookup yields CDR1 SQVTM and CDR2 ANQGSEA. Trimming took 5 bases from V and 1 from J, leaving 11 bases between them. This CDR3 region has 14 residues. PCR was performed using 60 Vbeta and 13 Jbeta primers. Only in-frame clones appear in the TCRdb table, and some are missing; sequencing was by immunoSEQ multiplex PCR. This table holds around 140,000 clones, around 80% found once. This TCR was recovered from a man younger than 35 in good health and CMV-seropositive. The source material was PBMCs. The chain carries TRBV29-1 and TRBJ2-2, with D unclear. The CDR3: CSVSGQENTGELFF. CDR3 nucleotide sequence: TGCAGCGTTTCCGGCCAGGAGAACACCGGGGAGCTGTTTTTT.